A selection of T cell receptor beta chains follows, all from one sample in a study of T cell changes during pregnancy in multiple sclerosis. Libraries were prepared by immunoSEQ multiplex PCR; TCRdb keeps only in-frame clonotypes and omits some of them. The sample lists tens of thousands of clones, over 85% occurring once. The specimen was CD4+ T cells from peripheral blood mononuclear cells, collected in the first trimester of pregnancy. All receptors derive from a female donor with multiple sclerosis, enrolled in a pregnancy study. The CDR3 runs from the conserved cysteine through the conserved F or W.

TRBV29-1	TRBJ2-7	CSVGRTSGSHEQYF
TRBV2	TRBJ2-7	CASRTGLDEQYF
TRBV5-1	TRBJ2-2	CASNIRGDGELFF
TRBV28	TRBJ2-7	CASRPGTGGYNEQYF
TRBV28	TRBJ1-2	CASSYQGQPYGYTF
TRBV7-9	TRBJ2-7	CASSLVGGDEQYF
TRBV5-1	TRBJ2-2	CASSLAGLGGTGELFF
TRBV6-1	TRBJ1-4	CASSERGQGEKLFF
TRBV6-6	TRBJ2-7	CASSYDRDEQYF
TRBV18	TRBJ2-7	CASSPGTRGREQYF
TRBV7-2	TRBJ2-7	CASSPRQGLAGGPYEQYF
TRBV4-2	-	CASSQEGTGIYEQYF
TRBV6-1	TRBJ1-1	CASSDWGQGEAFF
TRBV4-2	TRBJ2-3	CASSQDPPAGLAGVKDTQYF
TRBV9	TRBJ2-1	CASSALAGAGGGEQFF
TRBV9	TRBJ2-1	CASSVAGGSSYNEQFF
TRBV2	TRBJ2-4	CASSGQGLVAKNIQYF
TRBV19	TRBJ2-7	CASSIDRWQNSYEQYF
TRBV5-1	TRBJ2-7	CASSSGLAGSYEQYF
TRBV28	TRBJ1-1	CASSSGPTEAFF
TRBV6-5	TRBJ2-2	CASTPRGRNTGELFF
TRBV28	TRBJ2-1	CASSLVGGNEQFF
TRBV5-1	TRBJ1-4	CASSLVAAGPNEKLFF
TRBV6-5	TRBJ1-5	CASSDGSQPQHF
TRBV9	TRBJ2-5	CASSLGGFEETQYF
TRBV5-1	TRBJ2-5	CASSFGGSGETQYF
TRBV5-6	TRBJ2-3	CASSFTDVKTRQYF
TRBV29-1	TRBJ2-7	CSAVTEPTYEQYF
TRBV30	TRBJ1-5	CAWSVRTVNQPQHF
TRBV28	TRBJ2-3	CASSRIGRGLIASTDTQYF
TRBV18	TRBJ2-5	CASSLETGIRQTQYF
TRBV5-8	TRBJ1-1	CASSFGIQGLVEEAFF
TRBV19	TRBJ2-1	CASSRGESLYNEQFF
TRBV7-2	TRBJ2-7	CASSIRQGGPYEQYF
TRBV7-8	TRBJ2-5	CASSQVTSGRAKETQYF
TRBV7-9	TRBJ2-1	CASSLGVTTEGNEQFF
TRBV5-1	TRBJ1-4	CASRQGAGEKLFF
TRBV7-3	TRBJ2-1	CASSLPSGSTNEQFF
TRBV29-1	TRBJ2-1	CSVTPRTSGRGIGSYNEQFF
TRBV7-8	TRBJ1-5	CASSPRWRDNQPQHF
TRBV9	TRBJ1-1	CASSVGGGPDTEAFF
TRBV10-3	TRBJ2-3	CAISGRIEGRETDTQYF
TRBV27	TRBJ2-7	CASTLGPNSYEQYF
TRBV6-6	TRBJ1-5	CASSWQGPQHF
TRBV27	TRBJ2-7	CASRLTSGRTYEQYF
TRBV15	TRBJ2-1	CATSRDPGLAGFNEQFF
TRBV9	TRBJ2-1	CASTPGVLAGHEQFF
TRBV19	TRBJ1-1	CASSIVGQGFNEAFF